What follows is one T cell receptor beta chain and its context. This record comes from a study of blood T cell repertoires in COVID-19. Study-wide context: Samples came from the United States, Italy and Spain, spanning acute and convalescent COVID-19. T cells, B-cell-depleted T cells, or PBMCs supplied cDNA or gDNA.

Trimming removed 3 bases from V and 4 bases from J, with 9 bases in between. CDR3 length: 13 residues. Germline CDR1 MDHEN, CDR2 SYDVKM. The data were produced by immunoSEQ multiplex PCR, yet TCRdb's version contains in-frame clones alone and is incomplete. The table shows 200,000 to 300,000 clones, with 85% occurring only once. This sequence was found in a woman aged 55 to 70 with active or convalescent COVID-19. Input material: peripheral blood. The chain joins TRBV28 to TRBJ1-2; D unclear. CDR3 DNA sequence: TGTGCCAGCAGTTTCTTCGGGTCCTATGGCTACACCTTC. This encodes CASSFFGSYGYTF.